Listed below are T cell receptor beta chains from one sample, sequenced in a study of neurological immune-mediated disorders. TCRdb used MiXCR to reprocess the 5' RACE reads, holding one entry per CDR3 protein. This table has 20,000 to 30,000 distinct CDR3 sequences, around an eighth appearing once. The sequencing input was PBMCs. The receptor source for this set is a woman aged 40 to 50 with HTLV-1-associated myelopathy (HAM/TSP). Both conserved end residues are part of each CDR3. Each record gives: V gene, clone size, D gene, J gene, CDR3 DNA, CDR3 protein. The D gene is left open where the match is weak. Clone size is shown for a subset of rows, as once, few, many or a class of expanded clone.

V gene: TRBV5-1
clone size: many
D gene: TRBD1
J gene: TRBJ1-1
CDR3 DNA: TGCGCCAGCAGCCTCTCGACAGGGGGAGCTTTCTTT
CDR3 protein: CASSLSTGGAFF

V gene: TRBV6-5
clone size: many
D gene: .
J gene: TRBJ2-3
CDR3 DNA: TGTGCCAGCAGCCACCAACCGGGACACTCTCGGACAGATACGCAGTATTTT
CDR3 protein: CASSHQPGHSRTDTQYF

V gene: TRBV5-1
clone size: .
D gene: .
J gene: TRBJ2-7
CDR3 DNA: TGCGCCAGCAACGGGGAATCGGGCGAGCAGTACTTC
CDR3 protein: CASNGESGEQYF

V gene: TRBV5-1
clone size: many
D gene: TRBD2
J gene: TRBJ2-7
CDR3 DNA: TGCGCCAGCAGCAGGACTAGCGGGCCGGTGGATGAGCAGTACTTC
CDR3 protein: CASSRTSGPVDEQYF

V gene: TRBV2
clone size: many
D gene: TRBD2
J gene: TRBJ2-1
CDR3 DNA: TGTGCCAGCAGTGTCCAGCGGGGGGGCAATGAGCAGTTCTTC
CDR3 protein: CASSVQRGGNEQFF

V gene: TRBV7-3
clone size: .
D gene: .
J gene: TRBJ1-6
CDR3 DNA: TGTGCCAGCGGCTTTAGTGGGAGGGGGGGTAATTCACCCCTCCACTTT
CDR3 protein: CASGFSGRGGNSPLHF

V gene: TRBV5-1
clone size: many
D gene: TRBD1
J gene: TRBJ1-1
CDR3 DNA: TGCGCCAGCAATGAGCGCAGGGGGACTGAAGCTTTCTTT
CDR3 protein: CASNERRGTEAFF

V gene: TRBV6-5
clone size: many
D gene: .
J gene: TRBJ1-1
CDR3 DNA: TGTGCCAGCAGTTACCTTAGGCGGACTGAGGCACGTGAAGCTTTCTTT
CDR3 protein: CASSYLRRTEAREAFF

V gene: TRBV24-1
clone size: many
D gene: .
J gene: TRBJ1-2
CDR3 DNA: TGTGCCACCAGTGCAGGAAACTATGGCTACACCTTC
CDR3 protein: CATSAGNYGYTF

V gene: TRBV5-1
clone size: many
D gene: TRBD1
J gene: TRBJ1-1
CDR3 DNA: TGCGCCAGCAGCTTGGGGACAGGGGGCGAAGGTGAAGCTTTCTTT
CDR3 protein: CASSLGTGGEGEAFF

V gene: TRBV5-1
clone size: .
D gene: TRBD1
J gene: TRBJ2-7
CDR3 DNA: TGCGCCAGCAGCTTCGGACAGGGGGGTTACGAGCAGTACTTC
CDR3 protein: CASSFGQGGYEQYF

V gene: TRBV20-1
clone size: medium-sized
D gene: TRBD1
J gene: TRBJ1-1
CDR3 DNA: TGCAGTTCCCTCGGGGCAGGGGGAGACACTGAAGCTTTCTTT
CDR3 protein: CSSLGAGGDTEAFF

V gene: TRBV20-1
clone size: many
D gene: .
J gene: TRBJ2-5
CDR3 DNA: TGCAGTGCTAGAGATGATAAACACTCTCGACAAGAGACCCAGTACTTC
CDR3 protein: CSARDDKHSRQETQYF

V gene: TRBV20-1
clone size: many
D gene: .
J gene: TRBJ2-5
CDR3 DNA: TGCAGTGCTGGGGGAGCGACGGAGACCCAGTACTTC
CDR3 protein: CSAGGATETQYF

V gene: TRBV2
clone size: few
D gene: TRBD2
J gene: TRBJ2-1
CDR3 DNA: TGTGCCAGCAGGGGGACTAGCGGGGGCTCTTCCTACAATGAGCAGTTCTTC
CDR3 protein: CASRGTSGGSSYNEQFF

V gene: TRBV20-1
clone size: many
D gene: .
J gene: TRBJ2-7
CDR3 DNA: TGCAGTGCTAGAGAAATAGGGTCCAAGTTCTCCTACGAGCAGTACTTC
CDR3 protein: CSAREIGSKFSYEQYF

V gene: TRBV30
clone size: many
D gene: .
J gene: TRBJ1-6
CDR3 DNA: TGTGCCTGGAGAGAGTCTTATAATTCACCCCTCCACTTT
CDR3 protein: CAWRESYNSPLHF

V gene: TRBV6-2/TRBV6-3
clone size: many
D gene: .
J gene: TRBJ2-7
CDR3 DNA: TGTGCCAGCAGTATCTACGGACAGATCTACGAGCAGTACTTC
CDR3 protein: CASSIYGQIYEQYF